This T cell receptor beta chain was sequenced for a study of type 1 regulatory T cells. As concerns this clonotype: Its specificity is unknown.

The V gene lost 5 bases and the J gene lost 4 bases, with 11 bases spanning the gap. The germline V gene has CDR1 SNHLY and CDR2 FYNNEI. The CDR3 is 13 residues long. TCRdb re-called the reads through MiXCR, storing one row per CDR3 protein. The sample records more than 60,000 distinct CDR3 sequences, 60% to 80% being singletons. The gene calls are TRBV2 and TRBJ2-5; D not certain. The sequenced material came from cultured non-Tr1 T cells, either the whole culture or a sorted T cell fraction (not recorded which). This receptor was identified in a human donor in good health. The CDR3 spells CASSLAWGETQYF. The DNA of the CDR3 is TGTGCCAGCAGTCTGGCGTGGGGAGAGACCCAGTACTTC. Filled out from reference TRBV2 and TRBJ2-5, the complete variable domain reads EPEVTQTPSHQVTQMGQEVILRCVPISNHLYFYWYRQILGQKVEFLVSFYNNEISEKSEIFDDQFSVERPDGSNFTLKIRSTKLEDSAMYFCASSLAWGETQYFGPGTRLLVL.